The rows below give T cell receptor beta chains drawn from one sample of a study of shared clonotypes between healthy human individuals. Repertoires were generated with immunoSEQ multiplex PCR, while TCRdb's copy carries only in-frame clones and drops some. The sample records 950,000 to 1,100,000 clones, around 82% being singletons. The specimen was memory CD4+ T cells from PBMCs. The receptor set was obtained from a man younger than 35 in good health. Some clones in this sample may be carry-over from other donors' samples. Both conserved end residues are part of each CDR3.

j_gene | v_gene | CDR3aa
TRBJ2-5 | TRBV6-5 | CASGVRMETQYF
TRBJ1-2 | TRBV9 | CASSVDPGAHYGYTF
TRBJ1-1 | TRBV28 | CASSRHSLNTEAFF
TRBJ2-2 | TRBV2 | CASRSGGRAVTGELFF
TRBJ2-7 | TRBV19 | CASSKDSGRGEQYF
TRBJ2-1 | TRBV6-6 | CASRTSLASSYNEQFF
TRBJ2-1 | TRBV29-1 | CSVKQGPFHNEQFF
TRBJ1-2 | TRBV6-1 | CASREGLSGTF
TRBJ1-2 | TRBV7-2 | CASSLVPSNYGYTF
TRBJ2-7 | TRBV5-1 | CASREGYEQYF
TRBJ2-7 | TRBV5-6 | CASSPQTTSGRRAEQYF
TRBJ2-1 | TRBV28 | CASGSSLDEQFF
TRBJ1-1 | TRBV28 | CASSFNQVEAFF
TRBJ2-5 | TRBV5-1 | CASSPRLAELGETQYF
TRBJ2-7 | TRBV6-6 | CASSYSRDTSYEQYF
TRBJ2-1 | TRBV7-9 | CASSSTGLANNEQFF
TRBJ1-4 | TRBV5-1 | CASSLGSTNEKLFF
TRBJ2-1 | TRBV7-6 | CASSLGPSYNEQFF
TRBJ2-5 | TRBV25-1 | CASSEYGGDGQRTQYF
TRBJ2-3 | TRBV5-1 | CASSLAGEGGGDTQYF
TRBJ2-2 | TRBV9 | CASTARETGTGELFF
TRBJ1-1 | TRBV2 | CASSTSLAMNTEAFF
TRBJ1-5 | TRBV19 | CASSIQGRSNQPQHF
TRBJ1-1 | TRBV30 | CAWVNRRQTEAFF
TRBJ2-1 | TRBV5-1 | CASSPRTSGGYNEQFF
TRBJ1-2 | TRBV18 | CASSDTTRQGGYGYTF
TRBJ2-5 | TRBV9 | CASSVGPYGGSQETQYF
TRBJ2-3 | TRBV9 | CASSTGTSTDTQYF
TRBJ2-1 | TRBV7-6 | CASSLEGGTSYNEQFF
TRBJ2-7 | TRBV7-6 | CASSPGLAGGRLYEQYF
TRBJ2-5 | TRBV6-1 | CASSDWQQETQYF
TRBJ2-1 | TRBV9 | CASSAGTNWAYNEQFF
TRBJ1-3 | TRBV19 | CASSSPGRSGNTIYF
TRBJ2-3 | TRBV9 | CASNVQRISDTQYF
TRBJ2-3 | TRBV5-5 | CASSFTQSADTQYF
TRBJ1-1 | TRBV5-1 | CASSRAGGNTEAFF
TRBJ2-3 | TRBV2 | CASTLAGMMGDTQYF
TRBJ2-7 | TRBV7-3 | CASSLSAGLVHEQYF
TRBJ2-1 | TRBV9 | CASSKAYNEQFF
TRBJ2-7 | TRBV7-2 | CASSLGGLAGSYEQYF
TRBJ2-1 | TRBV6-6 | CASSPLRGPGQFF
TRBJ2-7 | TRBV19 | CASRIQGGEQYF
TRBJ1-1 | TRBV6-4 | CASSRDRGNTEAFF
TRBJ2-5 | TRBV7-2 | CASSLAGGDETQYF
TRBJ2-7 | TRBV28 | CASSPPGTGTKGALKQYF
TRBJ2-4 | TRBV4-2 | CASSQELGTADNRDIQYF
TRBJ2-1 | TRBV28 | CASRPTRTSGYNEQFF
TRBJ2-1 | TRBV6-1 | CASRPTILGEQFF
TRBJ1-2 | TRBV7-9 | CASSSGGGNYGYTF
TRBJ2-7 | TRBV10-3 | CASGQQTLSYEQYF
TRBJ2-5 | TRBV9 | CASSATGDSWATQYF
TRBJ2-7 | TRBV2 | CASSEVHGGEQYF
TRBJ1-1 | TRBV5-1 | CASSRLTGNTEAFF
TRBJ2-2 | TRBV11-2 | CASSPRTSGRASTGELFF